This T cell receptor (beta chain) stems from a study of metastatic and nonmetastatic thyroid tumors. Study-wide results and caveats: Compared with benign nodules, malignant thyroid tumors were reported to have significantly higher TCR beta diversity in both blood and tumor.

CDR3 length equals 19 residues. Germline V lookup: CDR1 ENHRY, CDR2 SYGVKD. V shed 5 bases, J shed 6 bases, and the junction held 16 bases outside the gene matches. As processed by the authors: Using the CDR3 differences seen across clinicopathological groups, the authors built a distant-metastasis classifier for papillary thyroid cancer, which was meant to discriminate distant-metastatic patients. Through MiXCR, TCRdb re-clonotyped the PCR reads. In this record, the V and J calls reflect TCRdb's handling and not the investigators' own analysis. The sample shows 30,000 to 35,000 clones, 25% to 30% of them seen only once. This clone was seen once. The antigen remains unidentified. All patients were untreated before thyroid surgery.

The source is a female donor with papillary thyroid cancer or a benign thyroid nodule (not recorded which). Some clones in this sample may be carry-over from other donors' samples. The sequencing input was blood. This chain joins TRBV10-3 and TRBJ2-5; 15 nucleotides match TRBD2. CDR3 sequence: CAISISQGLAGGNWKTQYF. CDR3 nucleotides: TGTGCCATCAGTATTTCCCAGGGACTAGCGGGAGGCAACTGGAAGACCCAGTACTTC.